This T cell receptor beta chain stems from a study of T cell clonality in common variable immunodeficiency. Measured with immunoSEQ multiplex PCR; TCRdb has only the in-frame clones, and not every one. This sample carries tens of thousands of clones, none of them present only once. This clone was counted at least ten times. The sequenced sample consisted of peripheral blood mononuclear cells. The source is a person aged 18 to 75 in good health.

The sequenced CDR3 bases are TGCAGTGCCCTTTCTGAGGGTCCCTATGGC. Its protein is CSALSEGPYG. The full CDR3 protein reads CSALSEGPYGYTF. This chain uses TRBV20-1 with TRBJ1-2, with unresolved D. With the read ending 3 residues before the CDR3 end, the germline J gene is used to fill in that end. The ends were cut back, 6 bases at V and 4 bases at J, with 15 bases in the middle. CDR1 is DFQATT and CDR2 is SNEGSKA in the germline V gene (reference sequence). This CDR3 contains 13 residues.